The sequence of this TCR beta chain was determined in a study of blood T cell repertoires in COVID-19. Study-level background: Material from acute and convalescent COVID-19 was sourced from the United States, Italy and Spain.

Assay used: immunoSEQ multiplex PCR; TCRdb lists only in-frame clones, some missing. The sample holds hundreds of thousands of clones, more than 85% seen once. Enrollees, about 18 to 95 years old, lived in around 23 US areas. Among Cohort 3 donors, those recovered had two negative PCRs, clearance, or symptom resolution. The sample consisted of PBMCs or T cells enriched from blood (not recorded which). This TCR came from a woman between 55 and 75 years old who had recovered from COVID-19.

CDR3 protein: CASSYSGTGGPDTQYF. The CDR3 DNA is TGTGCCAGCAGTTACTCCGGGACAGGGGGCCCAGATACGCAGTATTTT. The genes are TRBV6-6 and TRBJ2-3; 12 bases match TRBD1. This CDR3 region has 16 residues. Unmatched junction bases numbered 2, after V lost 0 bases and J lost 4 bases. Looked up from germline, CDR1 is MNHNY and CDR2 is SVGAGI (reference sequence).